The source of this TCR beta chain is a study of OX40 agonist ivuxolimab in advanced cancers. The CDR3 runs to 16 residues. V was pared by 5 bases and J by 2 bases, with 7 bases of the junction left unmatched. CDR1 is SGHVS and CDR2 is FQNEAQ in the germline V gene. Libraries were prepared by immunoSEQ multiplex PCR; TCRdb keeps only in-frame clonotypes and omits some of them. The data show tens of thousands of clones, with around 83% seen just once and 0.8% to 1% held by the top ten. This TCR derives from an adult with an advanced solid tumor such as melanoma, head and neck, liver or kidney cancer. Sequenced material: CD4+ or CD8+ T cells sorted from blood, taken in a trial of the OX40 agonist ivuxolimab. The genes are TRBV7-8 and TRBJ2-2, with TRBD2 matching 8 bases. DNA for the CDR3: TGTGCCAGCAGCGACGTTAGCGGGGCCAACACCGGGGAGCTGTTTTTT. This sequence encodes CASSDVSGANTGELFF.